These T cell receptor beta chains were read from a single sample in a study of blood T cell repertoires in COVID-19. Profiling relied on immunoSEQ multiplex PCR, and the TCRdb table lists in-frame clones only, not all of them. The table has about 190,000 clones, approximately 82% seen once. Material for sequencing was PBMCs or T cells enriched from blood (not recorded which). The receptors were gathered from a woman aged 50 to 60 who had recovered from COVID-19. The CDR3 runs from the conserved cysteine through the conserved F or W. Each record gives: D gene, V gene, J gene, clone size, CDR3 DNA, CDR3 protein. A D gene is named only where the DNA matches it firmly. Clone size is shown for a subset of rows, as once, few, many or a class of expanded clone.

TRBD1	TRBV29-1	TRBJ2-1	.	TGCAGCGTTGCACAAGACAGGGCCGAGCAGTTCTTC	CSVAQDRAEQFF
TRBD2	TRBV5-8	TRBJ2-3	.	TGTGCCAGCAGCCGCACTAGCGGGAGGGATACGCAGTATTTT	CASSRTSGRDTQYF
TRBD2	TRBV2	TRBJ2-3	.	TGTGCCAGCAGTGAAGGCTTTAGCGGGAGAACAGATACGCAGTATTTT	CASSEGFSGRTDTQYF
.	TRBV7-2	TRBJ1-4	.	TGTGCCAGCAGCTTAATAAATGAGGGTGGTGAAAAACTGTTTTTT	CASSLINEGGEKLFF
TRBD1	TRBV7-3	TRBJ1-1	.	TGTGCCAGCAGCTCCAATACAGGGGGCACTGAAGCTTTCTTT	CASSSNTGGTEAFF
.	TRBV28	TRBJ1-5	.	TGTGCCAGCAGTTTATTAAGCAGGTTTAGCAATCAGCCCCAGCATTTT	CASSLLSRFSNQPQHF
TRBD1	TRBV6-5	TRBJ1-1	.	TGTGCCAGCAGACACAGGGGAATGGGAGGTGAAGCTTTCTTT	CASRHRGMGGEAFF
TRBD2	TRBV7-2	TRBJ2-2	.	TGTGCCAGCAGCTTTAGCGGGAGGGCCACCGGGGAGCTGTTTTTT	CASSFSGRATGELFF
.	TRBV7-2	TRBJ1-5	.	TGTGCCAGCAGCTTAGGACAGGTCAATCAGCCCCAGCATTTT	CASSLGQVNQPQHF
.	TRBV18	TRBJ1-6	.	TGTGCCAGCTCACCCACCGTCAGCGGAAGCTCACCCCTCCACTTT	CASSPTVSGSSPLHF
TRBD2	TRBV3-1/TRBV3-2	TRBJ2-3	few	TGTGCCAGCAGCCCTGGACTAGCGGGAGCAGGAGATACGCAGTATTTT	CASSPGLAGAGDTQYF
.	TRBV7-9	TRBJ1-2	.	TGTGCCAGCAGCGAATTGGCAGGCTACACCTTC	CASSELAGYTF
TRBD2	TRBV4-2	TRBJ2-1	.	TGTGCCAGCAGCCAACCTCTAGCGGGGTTTAGCAATGAGCAGTTCTTC	CASSQPLAGFSNEQFF
.	TRBV28	TRBJ2-1	.	TGTGCCAGCAGTTTATCGTCCAGCGGCGAAGATGAGCAGTTCTTC	CASSLSSSGEDEQFF
TRBD2	TRBV9	TRBJ2-1	.	TGTGCCAGCAGCGTTGGCGCTAGCGGCTCCTACAATGAGCAGTTCTTC	CASSVGASGSYNEQFF
.	TRBV7-2	TRBJ2-7	.	TGTGCCAGCAAACCAATGGGCGTATCCTACGAGCAGTACTTC	CASKPMGVSYEQYF
.	TRBV29-1	TRBJ1-2	.	TGCAGCGTTGGACTTCGCTTAGGGGACTACACCTTC	CSVGLRLGDYTF
.	TRBV5-1	TRBJ2-4	.	TGCGCCAGCAGGGAGGGGACCAAAAACATTCAGTACTTC	CASREGTKNIQYF
TRBD1	TRBV4-2	TRBJ1-5	once	TGTGCCAGCAGCCAAGGTCGACAGGGTAGTCAGCCCCAGCATTTT	CASSQGRQGSQPQHF
.	TRBV12-5	TRBJ1-2	.	TGTGCTAGTGCCCGATACACGGGAGTCGATAATAACTATGGCTACACCTTC	CASARYTGVDNNYGYTF
.	TRBV6-2/TRBV6-3	TRBJ1-3	.	TGTGCCAGCAGTGTGGACAGCTACGTCTCTGGAAACACCATATATTTT	CASSVDSYVSGNTIYF
TRBD1	TRBV5-1	TRBJ2-1	.	TGCGCCAGCAGCATACAAGGACAGGGGGTTGGTGAGCAGTTCTTC	CASSIQGQGVGEQFF
.	TRBV28	TRBJ1-4	.	TGTGCCAGCAGTATTAGTACAGGCGGGAAAAGACTGTTTTTT	CASSISTGGKRLFF
TRBD1	TRBV7-9	TRBJ1-1	once	TGTGCCAGCAGCTTGCGACAGGGGTCTGAAGCTTTCTTT	CASSLRQGSEAFF
.	TRBV5-1	TRBJ1-1	.	TGCGCCAGCAGCCAACAGGTGGACACTGAAGCTTTCTTT	CASSQQVDTEAFF
.	TRBV6-2/TRBV6-3	TRBJ2-7	.	TGTGCCAGCAGTGGAACAGGCTACTCCTACGAGCAGTACTTC	CASSGTGYSYEQYF
.	TRBV19	TRBJ1-2	.	TGTGCCAGTAGTATCGCACAGGGAACTAACTATGGCTACACCTTC	CASSIAQGTNYGYTF
TRBD2	TRBV4-2	TRBJ2-7	.	TGTGCCAGCACCACACTACTTACTAGCGGGGGCGAGCAGTACTTC	CASTTLLTSGGEQYF
TRBD2	TRBV7-3	TRBJ2-1	.	TGTGCCAGCAGGCCTAGCGGGAGCAATGAGCAGTTCTTC	CASRPSGSNEQFF
.	TRBV4-3	TRBJ2-6	.	TGCGCCAGCAGCCAGAGGACTGGAACCTCTGGGGCCAACGTCCTGACTTTC	CASSQRTGTSGANVLTF
TRBD2	TRBV2	TRBJ2-3	few	TGTGCCAGCAGTAGCCGACTAGCGGGAGGGTTCACAGATACGCAGTATTTT	CASSSRLAGGFTDTQYF
TRBD2	TRBV28	TRBJ2-1	.	TGTGCCAGCAGTCAGACTAGCGGCAGCTCCTACAATGAGCAGTTCTTC	CASSQTSGSSYNEQFF
.	TRBV27	TRBJ2-1	.	TGTGCCAGCAGCTCCATTATTCCGGAGCGGGAGTTCTTC	CASSSIIPEREFF
.	TRBV29-1	TRBJ2-3	.	TGCAGCGTCTCAGCGCGAATAGCCCGTAGCACAGATACGCAGTATTTT	CSVSARIARSTDTQYF
.	TRBV5-4	TRBJ2-3	.	TGTGCCAGCAGACCCACTCCCACCCAAGATACGCAGTATTTT	CASRPTPTQDTQYF
TRBD1	TRBV4-1	TRBJ1-4	.	TGCGCCAGCAGCCGGGGACAGGGGTATGAAAAACTGTTTTTT	CASSRGQGYEKLFF